Following are 21 T cell receptor beta chains from one sample sequenced in a study of blood T cells in healthy people across ages. Alongside a J-beta primer mix, a sample-barcoded 5' primer served in a second PCR lasting about 7 to 12 cycles. Each CDR3 protein gets one entry after TCRdb re-called the 5' RACE reads with MiXCR. The data hold around 1,000,000 distinct CDR3 sequences, with 20% to 25% observed a single time. This same sample was also taken into another study, of T cells of mothers and their children.

The specimen sequenced was blood. The receptors shown here come from a girl aged 2-10 years in good health.

A few counts support this clonotype. The V call is TRBV4-3, the J call TRBJ2-1; D gene unclear. Between the trimmed V and J ends, which lost 1 base and 0 bases, there was a span of 13 bases. CDR3 size: 17 residues. Germline V gives CDR1 LGHNA, CDR2 YSLEER. The CDR3 nucleotides read TGCGCCAGCAGCCAAGCTGCCAGCCGTAGCTCCTACAATGAGCAGTTCTTC. It yields the protein CASSQAASRSSYNEQFF.

This clonotype was detected only a few times. The V and J genes are TRBV27 and TRBJ1-5; D is undetermined. The ends were cut back, 4 bases at V and 9 bases at J, with 16 bases in the middle. From germline, CDR1 is MNHEY and CDR2 SMNVEV (reference sequence). The CDR3 has 14 amino acids. The CDR3 DNA reads TGTGCCAGCAGTTATCTCGGAACGGTCTGGCCCCAGCATTTT. This translates into CASSYLGTVWPQHF.

This clonotype was picked up a small number of times. The CDR3 loop reads CASSWGTSGNNEQFF. Written as DNA, the CDR3 is TGCGCCAGCAGCTGGGGGACTAGCGGTAACAATGAGCAGTTCTTC. The genes are TRBV5-1 and TRBJ2-1; 11 bases match TRBD2. The CDR3 is 15 residues long. Trimming removed 3 bases from V and 5 bases from J; junction bases left unmatched: 4. Germline loops: CDR1 SGHRS, CDR2 YFSETQ.

V gene TRBV27 combines with J gene TRBJ1-4, with D perhaps TRBD1 (5 bases). Deletions cut 3 bases from V and 14 bases from J, with 16 bases between. The CDR3 runs 13 residues. Germline V CDR1 and CDR2: MNHEY, SMNVEV (reference sequence). DNA for the CDR3: TGTGCCAGCAGTTTGTCAGGGATAGACGTGCTGTTTTTT. It is translated as CASSLSGIDVLFF.

This clonotype occurred a few times. V and J are TRBV12-3 or TRBV12-4 and TRBJ2-2, with unresolved D. The CDR3 sequence is 12 residues long. The germline V and J ends were trimmed by 6 bases and 6 bases, with 8 bases remaining between them. Here the CDR3 DNA reads TGTGCCAGCAGCTCGAGCTCCGGGGAGCTGTTTTTT. Translation gives CASSSSSGELFF.

The chain uses TRBV7-2 and TRBJ2-1; D uncertain. The J call may not be correct, given that the DNA end is closer to TRBJ2-5. The germline V gene has CDR1 SGHTA and CDR2 FQGNSA. CDR3 length equals 14 residues. The CDR3 is CASSLGGDLGTQYF. As DNA, the CDR3 is TGTGCCAGCAGCTTAGGGGGTGACCTAGGGACCCAGTACTTC.

V usage is TRBV6-2 or TRBV6-3 and J usage is TRBJ1-2; no firm D call. The CDR3 runs to 13 residues. V lost 2 bases and J lost 7, with 11 bases in between. From germline, CDR1 is MNHEY and CDR2 SVGEGT. The CDR3 sequence: CASSYRRLRGYTF. CDR3 DNA: TGTGCCAGCAGTTACCGTCGCTTGCGTGGCTACACCTTC.

This clonotype has just a few counts. This chain joins TRBV7-9 and TRBJ1-5; D perhaps matches TRBD1 (5 bases). V lost 6 bases, J lost 5 bases, and 14 bases lay in between. CDR1 and CDR2 (germline): SEHNR, FQNEAQ (reference sequence). CDR3 size: 14 residues. For the CDR3, the DNA is TGTGCCAGCAGTCCACAGGACGGGGATCAGCCCCAGCATTTT. This sequence encodes CASSPQDGDQPQHF.

In its sample, this clonotype was seen once. The chain carries TRBV7-8 and TRBJ2-5; D unresolved. The length of the CDR3 is 14 residues. Trimming pared 5 bases from V and 4 bases from J, leaving 14 bases between. Per germline, CDR1 SGHVS and CDR2 FQNEAQ. CDR3 bases: TGTGCCAGCAGCGGGGTTCTGAGCGCAGAGACCCAGTACTTC. It yields the protein CASSGVLSAETQYF.

As for this clonotype: At one of its ends the junction is not consistent with the germline gene, which may arise from a read error. The V gene is TRBV6-1, the J gene TRBJ1-2, with unresolved D. Germline V gene sequence: CDR1 MNHNS, CDR2 SASEGT. The CDR3 is 10 amino acids. CDR3 DNA: TGTGCCAGCAGTGAACGGCCGGTGCTCTTC. Amino acids: CASSERPVLF.

The V and J genes are TRBV5-1 and TRBJ2-5; D uncertain. Trimming took 5 bases from V and 5 from J, leaving 13 bases between them. The CDR3 has 13 amino acids. Germline V gives CDR1 SGHRS, CDR2 YFSETQ. CDR3 nucleotide sequence: TGCGCCAGCAGGAGTACAGTGGGCGAGACCCAGTACTTC. Translation gives CASRSTVGETQYF.

This clonotype was counted a few times. The chain links TRBV29-1 to TRBJ2-1, with 7 bases aligning to TRBD1. Germline V gives CDR1 SQVTM, CDR2 ANQGSEA. V lost 5 bases, J lost 5 bases, and 3 bases stayed unmatched. The CDR3 contains 12 residues. CDR3 sequence: CSVMTGNNEQFF. The CDR3 nucleotides read TGCAGCGTTATGACAGGGAACAATGAGCAGTTCTTC.

The rearrangement uses TRBV6-5 and TRBJ1-5; 9 nucleotides align to TRBD1. Germline values: CDR1 MNHEY, CDR2 SVGAGI. The CDR3 is 13 amino acids. V trimming: 8 bases; J trimming: 5 bases; junction bases outside the gene matches: 4. This CDR3 reads CASATGGYQPQHF. The CDR3 DNA reads as TGTGCCAGCGCTACAGGGGGCTATCAGCCCCAGCATTTT.

This clonotype has only a few counts. This rearrangement joins TRBV6-5 to TRBJ1-4, with D perhaps TRBD1 (6 bases). The CDR3 contains 14 residues. V was pared by 5 bases and J by 7 bases, with 14 bases between. The V gene's germline CDR1 is MNHEY and CDR2 SVGAGI. In DNA, the CDR3 is TGTGCCAGCAGTCCCCGCGGGGGGCTTGAAAAACTGTTTTTT. Its protein is CASSPRGGLEKLFF.

This chain joins TRBV2 and TRBJ1-1; D is possibly TRBD1 (5 bases). The V gene lost 3 bases and the J gene lost 8 bases, with 10 bases spanning the gap. In germline, CDR1 is SNHLY, CDR2 FYNNEI. This CDR3 region has 12 residues. CDR3 bases: TGTGCCAGCAGTGAGGCTAGGGGAGAAGCTTTCTTT. Protein: CASSEARGEAFF. The entire variable domain, with the rest obtained from reference TRBV2 and TRBJ1-1, is as follows: EPEVTQTPSHQVTQMGQEVILRCVPISNHLYFYWYRQILGQKVEFLVSFYNNEISEKSEIFDDQFSVERPDGSNFTLKIRSTKLEDSAMYFCASSEARGEAFFGQGTRLTVV.

The chain recombines TRBV27 with TRBJ2-5; D is unclear. The end of the DNA aligns better with TRBJ2-1, so the J call may be wrong. The germline CDR1 and CDR2 sequences are MNHEY and SMNVEV (reference sequence). The CDR3 is 12 amino acids. The CDR3 DNA follows: TGTGCCAGCAGTGCCCGCAGGAATTCACAGTTCTTC. This sequence encodes CASSARRNSQFF.

The chain recombines TRBV20-1 with TRBJ1-6; 10 bases agree with TRBD1. Germline V gives CDR1 DFQATT, CDR2 SNEGSKA (reference sequence). CDR3 length: 14 amino acids. V shed 7 bases and J 8 bases; nucleotides not matched to a gene: 8. CDR3 coding DNA: TGCAGTGTCACGACAGGGGGCTTGTATTCACCCCTCCACTTT. Amino acids: CSVTTGGLYSPLHF.

In DNA form, the CDR3 reads TGCAGTGCTAGAGAGGCCCTGGGGGGTCGCGCCGGAAACACCATATATTTT. Its translation: CSAREALGGRAGNTIYF. This chain joins TRBV20-1 and TRBJ1-3; possible D gene TRBD1, 5 bases. Germline loops: CDR1 DFQATT, CDR2 SNEGSKA (reference sequence). Trimming took 0 bases from V and 4 from J, leaving 19 bases between them. This CDR3 comprises 17 residues.

This clonotype was seen a few times. The gene calls are TRBV3-1 and TRBJ2-3; 9 nucleotides match TRBD2. The CDR3 consists of 16 residues. Losses at the gene ends were 5 bases for V and 2 bases for J; bases not matched to a gene: 8. Germline V gene sequence: CDR1 LGHDT, CDR2 YNNKEL (reference sequence). The CDR3 loop reads CASSYPPSGTTDTQYF. The CDR3 DNA reads as TGTGCCAGCAGCTACCCCCCTAGCGGGACCACAGATACGCAGTATTTT.

This clonotype was counted only a few times. The rearrangement joins TRBV28 to TRBJ2-7, with D possibly matching TRBD1 (5 bases). Germline CDR1 and CDR2: MDHEN and SYDVKM. This CDR3 is 15 amino acids long. Trimming removed 4 bases from V and 4 bases from J, with 17 bases in between. Written as DNA, the CDR3 is TGTGCCAGCAGTTCCTTAGGGGCAATCCAGTACGAGCAGTACTTC. Translation: CASSSLGAIQYEQYF. Drawing the rest from reference TRBV28 and TRBJ2-7, the complete variable domain is DVKVTQSSRYLVKRTGEKVFLECVQDMDHENMFWYRQDPGLGLRLIYFSYDVKMKEKGDIPEGYSVSREKKERFSLILESASTNQTSMYLCASSSLGAIQYEQYFGPGTRLTVT.

To note about this clonotype: Germline and junction disagree at one end, which may indicate a read error. The V and J genes are TRBV12-3 or TRBV12-4 and TRBJ1-1, with D possibly TRBD1 on 5 matching bases. CDR3 length equals 17 residues. The CDR3 DNA is TGTGCCAGCAGTTTAGGCCGGCAGGGCCCAATGAACACTGAAGCTCTCTTT. Amino acids: CASSLGRQGPMNTEALF.